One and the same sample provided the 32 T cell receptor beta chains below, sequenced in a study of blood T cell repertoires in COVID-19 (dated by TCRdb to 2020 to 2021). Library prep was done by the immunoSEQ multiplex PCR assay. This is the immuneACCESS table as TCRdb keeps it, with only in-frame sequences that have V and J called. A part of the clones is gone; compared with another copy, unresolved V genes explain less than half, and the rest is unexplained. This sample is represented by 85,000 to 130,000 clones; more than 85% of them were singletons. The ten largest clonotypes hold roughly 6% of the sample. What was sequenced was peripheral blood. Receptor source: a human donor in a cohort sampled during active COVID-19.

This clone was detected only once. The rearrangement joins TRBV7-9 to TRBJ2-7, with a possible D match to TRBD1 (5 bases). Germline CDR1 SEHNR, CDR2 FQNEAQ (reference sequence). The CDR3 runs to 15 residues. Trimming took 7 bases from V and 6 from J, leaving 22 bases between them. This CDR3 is CASTLGAGTNGEQYF. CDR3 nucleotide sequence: TGTGCCAGCACCCTAGGGGCAGGAACCAACGGCGAGCAGTACTTC.

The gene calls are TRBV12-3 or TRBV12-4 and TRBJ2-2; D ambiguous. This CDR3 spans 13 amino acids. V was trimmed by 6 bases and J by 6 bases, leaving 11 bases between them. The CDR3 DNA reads TGTGCCAGCAGCTCGGGTGGTGCCGGGGAGCTGTTTTTT. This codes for CASSSGGAGELFF.

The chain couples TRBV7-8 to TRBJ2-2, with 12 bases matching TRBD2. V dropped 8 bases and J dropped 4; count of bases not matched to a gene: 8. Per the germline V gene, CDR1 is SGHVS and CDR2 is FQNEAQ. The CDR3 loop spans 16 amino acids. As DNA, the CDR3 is TGTGCCAGCCAAGTACTAGCGGGAGGCATCACCGGGGAGCTGTTTTTT. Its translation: CASQVLAGGITGELFF.

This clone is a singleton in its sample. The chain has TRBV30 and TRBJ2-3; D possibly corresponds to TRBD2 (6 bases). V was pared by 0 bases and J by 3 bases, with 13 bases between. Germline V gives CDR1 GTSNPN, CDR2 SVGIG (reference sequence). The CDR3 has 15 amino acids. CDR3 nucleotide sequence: TGTGCCTGGAGTGTACAAGCGGGTTATACAGATACGCAGTATTTT. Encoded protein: CAWSVQAGYTDTQYF.

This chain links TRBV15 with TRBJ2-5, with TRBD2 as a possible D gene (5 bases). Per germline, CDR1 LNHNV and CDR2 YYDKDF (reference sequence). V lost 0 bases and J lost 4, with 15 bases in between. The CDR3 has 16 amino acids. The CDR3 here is CATSRDRAGRGETQYF. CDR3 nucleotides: TGTGCCACCAGCAGAGATAGGGCTGGACGGGGAGAGACCCAGTACTTC.

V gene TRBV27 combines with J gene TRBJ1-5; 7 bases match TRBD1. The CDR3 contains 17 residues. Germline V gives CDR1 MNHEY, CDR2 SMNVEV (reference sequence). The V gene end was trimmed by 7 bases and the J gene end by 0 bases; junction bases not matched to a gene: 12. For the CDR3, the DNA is TGTGCCAGCAAGGGGATAGGACAGGACTATAGCAATCAGCCCCAGCATTTT. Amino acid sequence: CASKGIGQDYSNQPQHF.

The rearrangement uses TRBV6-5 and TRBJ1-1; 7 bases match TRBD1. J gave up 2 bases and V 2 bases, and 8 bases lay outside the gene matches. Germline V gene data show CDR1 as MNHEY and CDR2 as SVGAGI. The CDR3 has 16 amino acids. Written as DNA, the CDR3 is TGTGCCAGCAGTTACAGCCCGGGACAGTTTAACACTGAAGCTTTCTTT. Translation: CASSYSPGQFNTEAFF.

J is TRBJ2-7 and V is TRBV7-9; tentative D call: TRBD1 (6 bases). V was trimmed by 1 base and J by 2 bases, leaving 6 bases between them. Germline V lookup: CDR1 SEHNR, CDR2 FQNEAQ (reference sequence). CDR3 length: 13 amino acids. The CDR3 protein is CASSLDRAYEQYF. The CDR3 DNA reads TGTGCCAGCAGCTTAGACAGGGCCTACGAGCAGTACTTC.

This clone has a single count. This chain's CDR3 is CASSSVTSGIGEQYF. The DNA for the CDR3 is TGTGCCAGCAGTTCCGTAACTAGCGGGATAGGCGAGCAGTACTTC. The chain joins TRBV28 to TRBJ2-7, with 10 bases matching TRBD2. The CDR3 has 15 residues. Germline-derived CDR1 and CDR2 are MDHEN and SYDVKM. V lost 4 bases to trimming and J lost 6 bases; unmatched junction nucleotides: 9.

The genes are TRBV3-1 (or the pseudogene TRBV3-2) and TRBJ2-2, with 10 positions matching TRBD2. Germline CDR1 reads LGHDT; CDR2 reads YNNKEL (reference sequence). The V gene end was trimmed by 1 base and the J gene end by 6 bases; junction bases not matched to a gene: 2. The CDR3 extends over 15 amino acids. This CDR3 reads CASSQVLAGAGELFF. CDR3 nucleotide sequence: TGTGCCAGCAGCCAAGTCCTAGCGGGAGCCGGGGAGCTGTTTTTT.

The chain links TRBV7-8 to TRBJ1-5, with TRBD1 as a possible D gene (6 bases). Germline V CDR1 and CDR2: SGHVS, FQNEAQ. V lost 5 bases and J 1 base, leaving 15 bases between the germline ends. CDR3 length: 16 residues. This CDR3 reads CASSQLAGQSNQPQHF. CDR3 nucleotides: TGTGCCAGCAGCCAACTCGCCGGACAGAGCAATCAGCCCCAGCATTTT.

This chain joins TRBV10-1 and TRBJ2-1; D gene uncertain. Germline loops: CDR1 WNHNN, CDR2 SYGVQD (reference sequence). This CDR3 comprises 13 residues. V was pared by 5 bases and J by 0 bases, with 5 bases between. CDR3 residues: CASSLYSYNEQFF. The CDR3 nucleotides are TGCGCCAGCAGTCTTTACTCCTACAATGAGCAGTTCTTC.

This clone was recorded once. The CDR3 is CASSGQGARDSPLHF. CDR3 DNA sequence: TGTGCCAGCAGTGGGCAGGGGGCTCGGGATTCACCCCTCCACTTT. The chain is built from TRBV25-1 and TRBJ1-6; the match to TRBD1 covers 8 bases. J lost 8 bases, V lost 4 bases, and 7 bases had no gene match. The CDR3 is 15 amino acids. CDR1 is MGHDK, CDR2 SYGVNS, per germline.

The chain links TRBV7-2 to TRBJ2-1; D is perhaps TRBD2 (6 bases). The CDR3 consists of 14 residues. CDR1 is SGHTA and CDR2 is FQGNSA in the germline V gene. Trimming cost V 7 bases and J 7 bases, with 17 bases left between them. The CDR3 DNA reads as TGTGCCAGCAACATCCGCGGGGCAGGGAATGAGCAGTTCTTC. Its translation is CASNIRGAGNEQFF. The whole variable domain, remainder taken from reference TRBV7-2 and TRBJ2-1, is GAGVSQSPSNKVTEKGKDVELRCDPISGHTALYWYRQSLGQGLEFLIYFQGNSAPDKSGLPSDRFSAERTGGSVSTLTIQRTQQEDSAVYLCASNIRGAGNEQFFGPGTRLTVL.

The chain's CDR3 is CASSGGDPLTPDTQYF. CDR3 coding DNA: TGTGCCAGTTCGGGGGGGGACCCCTTAACCCCGGATACGCAGTATTTT. V and J are TRBV19 and TRBJ2-3; TRBD2 agrees at 8 bases. V trimming: 8 bases; J trimming: 6 bases; junction bases outside the gene matches: 16. The germline V gene has CDR1 LNHDA and CDR2 SQIVND (reference sequence). This CDR3 has 16 residues.

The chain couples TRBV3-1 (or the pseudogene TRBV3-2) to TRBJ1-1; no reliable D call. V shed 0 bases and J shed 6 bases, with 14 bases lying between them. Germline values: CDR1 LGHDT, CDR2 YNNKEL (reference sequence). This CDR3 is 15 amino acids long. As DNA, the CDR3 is TGTGCCAGCAGCCAAGAAAGGTGGGAGGGCTCTGAAGCTTTCTTT. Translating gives CASSQERWEGSEAFF.

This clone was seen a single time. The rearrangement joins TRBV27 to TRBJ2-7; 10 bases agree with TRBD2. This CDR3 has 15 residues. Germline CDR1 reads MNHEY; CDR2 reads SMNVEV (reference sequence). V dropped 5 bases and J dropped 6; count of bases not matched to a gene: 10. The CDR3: CASSDPPSGRSEQYF. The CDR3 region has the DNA TGTGCCAGCAGTGATCCACCTAGCGGGAGAAGCGAGCAGTACTTC.

This CDR3 is CASSLLAANMGEQYF. The CDR3 nucleotides read TGTGCCAGCAGCCTCTTGGCGGCGAACATGGGCGAGCAGTACTTC. The chain couples TRBV28 to TRBJ2-7, with D unresolved. In germline, CDR1 is MDHEN, CDR2 SYDVKM. The CDR3 extends over 15 amino acids. The germline V and J ends were trimmed by 6 bases and 6 bases, with 21 bases remaining between them.

The CDR3 region has the DNA TGTGCCAGCAGTTTCGTGTCCTACTCTGAAGCTTTCTTT. Its translation is CASSFVSYSEAFF. V usage is TRBV14 and J usage is TRBJ1-1, with D unclear. The CDR3 has 13 amino acids. Germline V gives CDR1 SGHDN, CDR2 FVKESK. V dropped 6 bases and J dropped 6 bases, with 14 bases sitting between them.

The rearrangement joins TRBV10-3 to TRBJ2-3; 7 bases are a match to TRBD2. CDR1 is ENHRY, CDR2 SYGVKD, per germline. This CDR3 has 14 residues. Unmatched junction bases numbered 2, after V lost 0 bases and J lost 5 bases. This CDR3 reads CAISESTGGDTQYF. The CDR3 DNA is TGTGCCATCAGTGAGTCGACGGGGGGAGATACGCAGTATTTT.

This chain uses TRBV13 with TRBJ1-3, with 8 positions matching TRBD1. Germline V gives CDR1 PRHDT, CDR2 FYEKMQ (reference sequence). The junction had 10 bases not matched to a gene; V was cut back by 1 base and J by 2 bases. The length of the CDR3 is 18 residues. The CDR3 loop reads CASSLVDNLQGAGNTIYF. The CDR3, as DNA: TGTGCCAGCAGCTTAGTCGATAACCTACAGGGGGCTGGAAACACCATATATTTT.

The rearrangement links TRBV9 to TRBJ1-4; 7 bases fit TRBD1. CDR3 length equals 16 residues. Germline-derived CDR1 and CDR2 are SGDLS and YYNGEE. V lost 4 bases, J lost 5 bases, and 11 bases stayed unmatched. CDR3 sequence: CASSFEPGTDNEKLFF. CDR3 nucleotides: TGTGCCAGCAGCTTCGAACCCGGGACAGACAATGAAAAACTGTTTTTT.

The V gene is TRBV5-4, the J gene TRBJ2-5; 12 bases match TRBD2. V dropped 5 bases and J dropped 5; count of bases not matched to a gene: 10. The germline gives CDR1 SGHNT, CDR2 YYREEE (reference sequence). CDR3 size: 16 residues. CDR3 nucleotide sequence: TGTGCCAGCAGTTTGACTAGCGGGAGTTTTAGGGAGACCCAGTACTTC. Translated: CASSLTSGSFRETQYF.

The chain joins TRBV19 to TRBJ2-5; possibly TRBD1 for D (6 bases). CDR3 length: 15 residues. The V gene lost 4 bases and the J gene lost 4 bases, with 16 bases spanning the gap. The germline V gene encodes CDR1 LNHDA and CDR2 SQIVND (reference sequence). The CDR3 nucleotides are TGTGCCAGTAGTACCCCTAGTGGCAGGGGAGAGACCCAGTACTTC. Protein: CASSTPSGRGETQYF.

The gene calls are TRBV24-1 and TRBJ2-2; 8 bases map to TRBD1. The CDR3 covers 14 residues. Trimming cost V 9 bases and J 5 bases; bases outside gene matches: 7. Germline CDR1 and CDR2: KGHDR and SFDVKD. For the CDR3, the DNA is TGTGCCACCGCCGGACAGGGAGGAACCGGGGAGCTGTTTTTT. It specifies CATAGQGGTGELFF.

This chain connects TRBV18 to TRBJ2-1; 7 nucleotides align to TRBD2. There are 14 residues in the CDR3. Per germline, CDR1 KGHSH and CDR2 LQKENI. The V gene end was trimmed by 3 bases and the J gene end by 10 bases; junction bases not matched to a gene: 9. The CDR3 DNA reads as TGTGCCAGCTCACCTTTAGGGACTAAGGGCGAGCAGTTCTTC. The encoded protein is CASSPLGTKGEQFF.

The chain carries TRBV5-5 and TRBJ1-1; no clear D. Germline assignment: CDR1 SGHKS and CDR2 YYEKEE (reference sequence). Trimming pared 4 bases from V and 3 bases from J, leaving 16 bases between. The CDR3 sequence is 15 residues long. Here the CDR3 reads CASSHSPGGDTEAFF. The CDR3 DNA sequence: TGTGCCAGCAGCCATTCCCCGGGAGGTGACACTGAAGCTTTCTTT.

The DNA of the CDR3 is TGCAGCGTTGAAGCCCCGGGACAGATATATGGCTACACCTTC. It specifies CSVEAPGQIYGYTF. The rearrangement links TRBV29-1 to TRBJ1-2, with 7 bases that match TRBD1. Unmatched junction bases numbered 7, after V lost 1 base and J lost 5 bases. The CDR3 sequence is 14 residues long. Per germline, CDR1 SQVTM and CDR2 ANQGSEA.

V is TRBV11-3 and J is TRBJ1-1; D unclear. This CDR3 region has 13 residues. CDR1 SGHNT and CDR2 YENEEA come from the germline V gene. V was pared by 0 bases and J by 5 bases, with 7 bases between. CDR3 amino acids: CASSLDPETEAFF. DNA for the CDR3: TGTGCCAGCAGCTTAGACCCGGAGACTGAAGCTTTCTTT.

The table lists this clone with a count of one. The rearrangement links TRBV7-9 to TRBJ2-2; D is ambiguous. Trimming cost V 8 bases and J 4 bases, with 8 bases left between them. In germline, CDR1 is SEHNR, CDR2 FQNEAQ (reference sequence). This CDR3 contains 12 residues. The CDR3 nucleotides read TGTGCCAGCGCGAGTGGCACCGGGGAGCTGTTTTTT. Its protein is CASASGTGELFF.

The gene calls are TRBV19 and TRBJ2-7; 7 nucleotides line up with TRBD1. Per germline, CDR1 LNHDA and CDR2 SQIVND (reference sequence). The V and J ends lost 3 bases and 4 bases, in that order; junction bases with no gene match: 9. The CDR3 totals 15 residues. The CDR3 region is CASSIRLQGWYEQYF. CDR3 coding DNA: TGTGCCAGTAGTATCCGCCTACAGGGGTGGTACGAGCAGTACTTC.

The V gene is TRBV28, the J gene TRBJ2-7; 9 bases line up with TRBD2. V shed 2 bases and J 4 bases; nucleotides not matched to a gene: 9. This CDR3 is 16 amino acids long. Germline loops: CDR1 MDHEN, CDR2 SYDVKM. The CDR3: CASSLNGGRVQYEQYF. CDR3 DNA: TGTGCCAGCAGTTTAAACGGCGGGAGGGTTCAGTACGAGCAGTACTTC.